The clone carrying this T cell receptor (beta chain) is medium-sized (0.01 to 0.1%) within its sample. This sample was included in a study of HIV-infected patients and healthy controls. Reverse transcription used around 500 ng RNA and constant-region primers for alpha and beta. Alpha and beta chain libraries were made separately by chain-specific third strand synthesis with multiplexing indices. A single record per CDR3 protein comes from TCRdb applying MiXCR to the 5' RACE reads. Of 8,000 to 10,000 distinct CDR3 sequences listed, roughly 7% are singletons. All unsorted peripheral T cells were captured because whole blood was used without fractionation. V trimming: 7 bases; J trimming: 8 bases; junction bases outside the gene matches: 12. Germline CDR1 MNHEY, CDR2 SMNVEV (reference sequence). The CDR3 covers 15 residues.

The sequence was collected from an adult with HIV infection. Sequenced material: blood, taken before antiretroviral therapy. The chain carries TRBV27 and TRBJ2-1; 9 bases are shared with TRBD1. The chain's CDR3 is CASTPSGTGYYEQFF. For the CDR3, the DNA is TGTGCCAGCACCCCTTCAGGGACAGGGTACTATGAGCAGTTCTTC.